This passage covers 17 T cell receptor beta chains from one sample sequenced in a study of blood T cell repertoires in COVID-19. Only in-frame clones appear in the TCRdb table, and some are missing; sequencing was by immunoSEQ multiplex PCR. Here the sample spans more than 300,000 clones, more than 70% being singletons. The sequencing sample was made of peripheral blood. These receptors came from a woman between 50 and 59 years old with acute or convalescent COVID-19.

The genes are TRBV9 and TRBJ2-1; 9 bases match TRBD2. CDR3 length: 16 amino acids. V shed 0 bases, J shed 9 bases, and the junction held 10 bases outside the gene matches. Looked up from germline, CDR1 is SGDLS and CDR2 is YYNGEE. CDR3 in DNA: TGTGCCAGCAGCGTAGACAGCCTAGCGGGAACAGGTGAGCAGTTCTTC. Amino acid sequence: CASSVDSLAGTGEQFF.

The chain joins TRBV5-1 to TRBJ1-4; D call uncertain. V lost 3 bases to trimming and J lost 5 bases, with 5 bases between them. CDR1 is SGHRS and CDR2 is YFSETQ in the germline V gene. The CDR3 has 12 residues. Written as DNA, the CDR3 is TGCGCCAGCAGCTCCCCGAATGAAAAACTGTTTTTT. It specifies CASSSPNEKLFF.

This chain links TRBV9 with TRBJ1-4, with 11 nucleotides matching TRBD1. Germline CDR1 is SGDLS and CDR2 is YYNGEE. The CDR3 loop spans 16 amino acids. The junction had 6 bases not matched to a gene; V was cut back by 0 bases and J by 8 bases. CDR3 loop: CASSVERGTGGEKLFF. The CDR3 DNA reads TGTGCCAGCAGCGTAGAGAGAGGGACAGGGGGGGAAAAACTGTTTTTT. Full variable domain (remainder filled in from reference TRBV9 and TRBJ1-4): DSGVTQTPKHLITATGQRVTLRCSPRSGDLSVYWYQQSLDQGLQFLIQYYNGEERAKGNILERFSAQQFPDLHSELNLSSLELGDSALYFCASSVERGTGGEKLFFGSGTQLSVL.

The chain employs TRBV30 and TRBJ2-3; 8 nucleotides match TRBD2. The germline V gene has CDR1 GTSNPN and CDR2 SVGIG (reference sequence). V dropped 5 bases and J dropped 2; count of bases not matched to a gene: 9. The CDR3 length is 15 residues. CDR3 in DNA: TGTGCCTGGTTTATAGCGGGGAGGTCCACAGATACGCAGTATTTT. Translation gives CAWFIAGRSTDTQYF. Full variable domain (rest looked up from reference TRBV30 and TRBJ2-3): SQTIHQWPATLVQPVGSPLSLECTVEGTSNPNLYWYRQAAGRGLQLLFYSVGIGQISSEVPQNLSASRPQDRQFILSSKKLLLSDSGFYLCAWFIAGRSTDTQYFGPGTRLTVL.

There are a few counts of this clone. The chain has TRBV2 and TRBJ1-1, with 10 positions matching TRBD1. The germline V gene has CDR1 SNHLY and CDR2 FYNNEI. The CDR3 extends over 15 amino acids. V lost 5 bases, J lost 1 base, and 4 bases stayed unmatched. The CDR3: CASSWDRGWNTEAFF. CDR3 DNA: TGTGCCAGCAGTTGGGACAGGGGTTGGAACACTGAAGCTTTCTTT. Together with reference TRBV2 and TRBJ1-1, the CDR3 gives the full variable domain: EPEVTQTPSHQVTQMGQEVILRCVPISNHLYFYWYRQILGQKVEFLVSFYNNEISEKSEIFDDQFSVERPDGSNFTLKIRSTKLEDSAMYFCASSWDRGWNTEAFFGQGTRLTVV.

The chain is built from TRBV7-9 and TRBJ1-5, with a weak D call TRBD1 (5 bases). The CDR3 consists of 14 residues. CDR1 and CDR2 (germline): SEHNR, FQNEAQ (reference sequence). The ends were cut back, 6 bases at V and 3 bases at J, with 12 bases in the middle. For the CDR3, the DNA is TGTGCCAGCAGTAGAGGGGAGGTCAATCAGCCCCAGCATTTT. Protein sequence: CASSRGEVNQPQHF.

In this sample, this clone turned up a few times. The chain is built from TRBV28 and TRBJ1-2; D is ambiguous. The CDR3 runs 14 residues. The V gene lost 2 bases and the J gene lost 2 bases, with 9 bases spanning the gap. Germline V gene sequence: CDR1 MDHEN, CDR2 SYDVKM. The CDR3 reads CASSLVAPNYGYTF. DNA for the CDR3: TGTGCCAGCAGTTTAGTGGCCCCCAACTATGGCTACACCTTC.

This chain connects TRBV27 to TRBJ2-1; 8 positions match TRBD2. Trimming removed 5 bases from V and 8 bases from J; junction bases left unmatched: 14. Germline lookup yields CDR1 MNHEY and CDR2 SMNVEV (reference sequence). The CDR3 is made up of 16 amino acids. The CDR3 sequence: CASSERTSSRLDEQFF. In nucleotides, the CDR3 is TGTGCCAGCAGTGAAAGGACTAGCAGTCGGCTCGATGAGCAGTTCTTC.

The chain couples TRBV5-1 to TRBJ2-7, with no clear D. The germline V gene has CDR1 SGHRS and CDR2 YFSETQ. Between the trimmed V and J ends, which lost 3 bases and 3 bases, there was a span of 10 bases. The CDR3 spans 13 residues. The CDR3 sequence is CASSSRSNYEQYF. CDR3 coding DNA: TGCGCCAGCAGCTCTCGGTCCAACTACGAGCAGTACTTC.

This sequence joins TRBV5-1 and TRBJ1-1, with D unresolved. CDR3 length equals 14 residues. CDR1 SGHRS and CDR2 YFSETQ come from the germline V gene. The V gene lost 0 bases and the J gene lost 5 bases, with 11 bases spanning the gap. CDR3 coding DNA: TGCGCCAGCAGCTTGGATGGGAGGGAGACTGAAGCTTTCTTT. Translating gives CASSLDGRETEAFF.

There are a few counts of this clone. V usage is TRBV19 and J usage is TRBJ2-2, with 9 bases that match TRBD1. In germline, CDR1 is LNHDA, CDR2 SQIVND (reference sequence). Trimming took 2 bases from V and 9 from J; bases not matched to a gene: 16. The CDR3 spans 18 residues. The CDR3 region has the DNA TGTGCCAGTAGTATACGGAGTCCGGGACAGGGCAAAGTCCGGGAGCTGTTTTTT. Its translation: CASSIRSPGQGKVRELFF.

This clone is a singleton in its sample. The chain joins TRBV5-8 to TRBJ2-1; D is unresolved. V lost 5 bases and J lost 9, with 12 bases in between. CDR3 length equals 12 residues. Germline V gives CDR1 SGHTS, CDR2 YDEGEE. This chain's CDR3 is CASRHEEREQFF. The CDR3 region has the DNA TGTGCCAGCAGACACGAAGAGCGTGAGCAGTTCTTC. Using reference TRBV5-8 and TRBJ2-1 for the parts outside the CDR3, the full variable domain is EAGVTQSPTHLIKTRGQQATLRCSPISGHTSVYWYQQALGLGLQFLLWYDEGEERNRGNFPPRFSGRQFPNYSSELNVNALELEDSALYLCASRHEEREQFFGPGTRLTVL.

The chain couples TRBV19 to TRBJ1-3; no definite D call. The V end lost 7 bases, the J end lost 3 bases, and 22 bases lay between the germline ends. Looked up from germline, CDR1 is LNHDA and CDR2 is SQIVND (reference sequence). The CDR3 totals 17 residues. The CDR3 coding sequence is TGTGCCAGTACGATCTCGCGGGCAGGAGTCTTTGGAAACACCATATATTTT. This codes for CASTISRAGVFGNTIYF.

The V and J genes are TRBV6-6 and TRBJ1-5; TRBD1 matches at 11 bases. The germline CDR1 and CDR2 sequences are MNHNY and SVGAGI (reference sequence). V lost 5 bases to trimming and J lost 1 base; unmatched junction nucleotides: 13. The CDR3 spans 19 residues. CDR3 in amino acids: CASSQRLRTGGESNQPQHF. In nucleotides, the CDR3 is TGTGCCAGCAGTCAACGACTCCGGACAGGGGGCGAAAGCAATCAGCCCCAGCATTTT.

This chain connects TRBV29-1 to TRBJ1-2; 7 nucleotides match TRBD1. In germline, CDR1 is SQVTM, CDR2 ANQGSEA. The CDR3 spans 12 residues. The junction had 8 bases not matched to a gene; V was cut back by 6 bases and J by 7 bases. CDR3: CSVTRDSGGYTF. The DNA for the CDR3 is TGCAGCGTGACCCGGGACAGTGGTGGCTACACCTTC.

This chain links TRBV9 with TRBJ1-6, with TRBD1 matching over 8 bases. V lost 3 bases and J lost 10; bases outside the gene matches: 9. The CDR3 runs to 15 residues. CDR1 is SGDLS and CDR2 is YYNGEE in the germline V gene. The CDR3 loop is CASSAQTGAGSPLHF. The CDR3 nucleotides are TGTGCCAGCAGCGCCCAGACAGGGGCGGGATCACCCCTCCACTTT.

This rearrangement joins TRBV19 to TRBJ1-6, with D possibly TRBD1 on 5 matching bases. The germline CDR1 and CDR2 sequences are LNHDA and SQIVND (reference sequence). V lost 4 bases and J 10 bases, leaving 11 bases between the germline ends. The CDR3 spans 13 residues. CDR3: CASSTGNGSPLHF. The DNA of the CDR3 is TGTGCCAGTAGTACAGGGAATGGGTCACCCCTCCACTTT.